This T cell receptor (beta chain) was identified in a study of cytomegalovirus exposure and HLA in healthy donors. Amplification used 60 Vbeta primers and 13 Jbeta primers. The table came from immunoSEQ multiplex PCR; TCRdb's copy has only in-frame clones and leaves some out. This sample has around 63,000 clones, with less than 80% found just once. The CDR3 contains 15 residues. Trimming took 4 bases from V and 4 from J, leaving 14 bases between them. Germline CDR1 and CDR2: SGHAT and FQNNGV. This rearrangement joins TRBV11-2 to TRBJ2-1; D is undetermined. Sequencing was done on a sample of PBMCs. This TCR derives from a man in his sixties in good health and CMV-seropositive. Here the CDR3 reads CASSSVRGPYNEQFF. DNA of the CDR3: TGTGCCAGCAGCTCCGTTCGCGGCCCTTACAATGAGCAGTTCTTC. Full variable domain (missing parts from reference TRBV11-2 and TRBJ2-1): EAGVAQSPRYKIIEKRQSVAFWCNPISGHATLYWYQQILGQGPKLLIQFQNNGVVDDSQLPKDRFSAERLKGVDSTLKIQPAKLEDSAVYLCASSSVRGPYNEQFFGPGTRLTVL.